The entry that follows covers one T cell receptor (beta chain) sequence. The CDR3 is 15 residues long. CDR1 is LNHNV and CDR2 is YYDKDF in the germline V gene (reference sequence). Trimming removed 2 bases from V and 4 bases from J, with 11 bases in between. Original processing methods: Using reference gene primer amplification, nucleated cell counts were estimated. Profiling relied on immunoSEQ multiplex PCR, and the TCRdb table lists in-frame clones only, not all of them. V, J and clone size derive from that table, while D and trimming were established from the DNA sequence. The sample lists 160,000 or so clones; under 90% were seen once. The data were taken from a study of blood T cell repertoires in COVID-19. At the level of the study: Acute and convalescent COVID-19 specimens originated in the United States, Italy and Spain. PBMCs, B-cell-depleted T cells, or T cells provided the cDNA or gDNA that made up the material.

The sequenced material came from peripheral blood. The chain is built from TRBV15 and TRBJ1-4, with D perhaps TRBD1 (5 bases). This clonotype was sampled from a woman older than 75 with acute or convalescent COVID-19. The CDR3 DNA reads as TGTGCCACCAGCAGAAAACAGGCATTTAATGAAAAACTGTTTTTT. Amino acid sequence: CATSRKQAFNEKLFF. The variable domain in full, completed from reference TRBV15 and TRBJ1-4, reads DAMVIQNPRYQVTQFGKPVTLSCSQTLNHNVMYWYQQKSSQAPKLLFHYYDKDFNNEADTPDNFQSRRPNTSFCFLDIRSPGLGDTAMYLCATSRKQAFNEKLFFGSGTQLSVL.